These T cell receptor beta chains were read from a single sample in a study of OX40 agonist ivuxolimab in advanced cancers. Generated by immunoSEQ multiplex PCR, the TCRdb table keeps only in-frame clones and is missing some. The sample holds more than 60,000 clones; around 86% are singletons and the top ten take 0.5% to 0.8%. This sample comprised CD4+ or CD8+ T cells sorted from blood, obtained in a trial of the OX40 agonist ivuxolimab. The receptor set was obtained from an adult with an advanced solid tumor such as melanoma, head and neck, liver or kidney cancer. The CDR3 runs from the conserved cysteine through the conserved F or W. Each record gives: CDR3 DNA, CDR3 protein, D gene, J gene, V gene. A D gene is named only where the DNA matches it firmly.

cdr3_nt: TGTGCCTGGAGTGATAAGGGGGCGCCCCTAGGAAATCAGCCCCAGCATTTT
cdr3_aa: CAWSDKGAPLGNQPQHF
d_call: TRBD1
j_call: TRBJ1-5
v_call: TRBV30

cdr3_nt: TGCGCCAGCAGCTTTGGTACAGGGAGAAGTGGCTATGGCTACACCTTC
cdr3_aa: CASSFGTGRSGYGYTF
d_call: NA
j_call: TRBJ1-2
v_call: TRBV5-1

cdr3_nt: TGTGCCAGCAGCTTAGTTTATGGAGGCTCTGGAAACACCATATATTTT
cdr3_aa: CASSLVYGGSGNTIYF
d_call: NA
j_call: TRBJ1-3
v_call: TRBV7-2

cdr3_nt: TGCAGCGTCGAATCTGCCTTGGGACAGGGGCATGGCTACACCTTC
cdr3_aa: CSVESALGQGHGYTF
d_call: TRBD1
j_call: TRBJ1-2
v_call: TRBV29-1

cdr3_nt: TGCGCCAGCAGCCAGTCACAGGGTGGGTATGGCTACACCTTC
cdr3_aa: CASSQSQGGYGYTF
d_call: NA
j_call: TRBJ1-2
v_call: TRBV4-3

cdr3_nt: TGTGCCAGCTCACCCGGGACAGGGGGCTATGGCTACACCTTC
cdr3_aa: CASSPGTGGYGYTF
d_call: TRBD1
j_call: TRBJ1-2
v_call: TRBV18

cdr3_nt: TGCAGCGTATTGACCCGTAGTGGTAATGAAAAACTGTTTTTT
cdr3_aa: CSVLTRSGNEKLFF
d_call: NA
j_call: TRBJ1-4
v_call: TRBV29-1

cdr3_nt: TGTGCCAGCAGCTTGGGAGCAGTCTCCTACAATGAGCAGTTCTTC
cdr3_aa: CASSLGAVSYNEQFF
d_call: NA
j_call: TRBJ2-1
v_call: TRBV5-8

cdr3_nt: TGCGCCAGCAGCCAAGATCCTCAAGGAAACACTGAAGCTTTCTTT
cdr3_aa: CASSQDPQGNTEAFF
d_call: NA
j_call: TRBJ1-1
v_call: TRBV4-1

cdr3_nt: TGTGCCTGGAGTGGCGGACAGGGGGGGCAGCCCCAGCATTTT
cdr3_aa: CAWSGGQGGQPQHF
d_call: TRBD1
j_call: TRBJ1-5
v_call: TRBV30

cdr3_nt: TGTGCCAGCAGCTTAGCGACTTACGATGAGCAGTTCTTC
cdr3_aa: CASSLATYDEQFF
d_call: NA
j_call: TRBJ2-1
v_call: TRBV7-9

cdr3_nt: TGTGCCAGCAGTGAAACCCGCACAGATACGCAGTATTTT
cdr3_aa: CASSETRTDTQYF
d_call: NA
j_call: TRBJ2-3
v_call: TRBV6-1

cdr3_nt: TGTGCCAGCTCAGGGACAGGGAGTGAGACCCAGTACTTC
cdr3_aa: CASSGTGSETQYF
d_call: TRBD1
j_call: TRBJ2-5
v_call: TRBV18

cdr3_nt: TGTGCCATCAGTGAGGGGACAGCGCCTTCCCTCCACTTT
cdr3_aa: CAISEGTAPSLHF
d_call: TRBD1
j_call: TRBJ1-6
v_call: TRBV10-3

cdr3_nt: TGTGCCAGCAGTTACTACAGGGCCAGCCACTGCACCTTC
cdr3_aa: CASSYYRASHCTF
d_call: NA
j_call: TRBJ1-2
v_call: TRBV6-5

cdr3_nt: TGTGCCAGCTCAACGGACGTCTCTGGAAACACCATATATTTT
cdr3_aa: CASSTDVSGNTIYF
d_call: NA
j_call: TRBJ1-3
v_call: TRBV18

cdr3_nt: TGTGCCAGCAGGCCGTGGACAGACGAAAAACTGTTTTTT
cdr3_aa: CASRPWTDEKLFF
d_call: NA
j_call: TRBJ1-4
v_call: TRBV25-1

cdr3_nt: TGTGCCAGCAGCGTAGGTGACAGCTCTGGAAACACCATATATTTT
cdr3_aa: CASSVGDSSGNTIYF
d_call: NA
j_call: TRBJ1-3
v_call: TRBV9